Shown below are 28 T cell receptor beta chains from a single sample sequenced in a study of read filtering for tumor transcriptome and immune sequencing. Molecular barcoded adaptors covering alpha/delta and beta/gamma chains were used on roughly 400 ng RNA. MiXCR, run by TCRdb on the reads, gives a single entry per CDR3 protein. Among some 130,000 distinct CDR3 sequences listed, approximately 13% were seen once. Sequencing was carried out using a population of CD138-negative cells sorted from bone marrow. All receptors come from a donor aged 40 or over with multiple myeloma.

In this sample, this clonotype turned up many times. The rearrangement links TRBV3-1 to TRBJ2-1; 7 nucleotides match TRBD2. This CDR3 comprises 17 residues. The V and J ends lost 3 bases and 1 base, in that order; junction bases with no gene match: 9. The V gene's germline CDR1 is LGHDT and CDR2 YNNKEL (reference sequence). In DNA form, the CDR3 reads TGTGCCAGCAGCCAGCGAGGGTGGGGACTATCCTACAATGAGCAGTTCTTC. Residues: CASSQRGWGLSYNEQFF.

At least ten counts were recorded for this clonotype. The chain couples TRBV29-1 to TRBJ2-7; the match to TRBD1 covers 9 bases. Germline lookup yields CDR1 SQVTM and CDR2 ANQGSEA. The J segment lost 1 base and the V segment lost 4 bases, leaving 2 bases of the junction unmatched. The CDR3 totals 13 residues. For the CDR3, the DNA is TGCAGCGTTGTACAGGGGGCTTCCTACGAGCAGTACTTC. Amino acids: CSVVQGASYEQYF.

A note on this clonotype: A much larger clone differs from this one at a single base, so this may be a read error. CDR3 coding DNA: TGTGCCAGCAGCTCGACCAGGAACTACGAGCAGTACTTC. This encodes CASSSTRNYEQYF. V usage is TRBV11-2 and J usage is TRBJ2-7; D is uncertain. The V gene lost 4 bases and the J gene lost 3 bases, with 10 bases spanning the gap. This CDR3 has 13 residues. Germline CDR1 and CDR2: SGHAT and FQNNGV. Variable domain in full (rest from reference TRBV11-2 and TRBJ2-7): EAGVAQSPRYKIIEKRQSVAFWCNPISGHATLYWYQQILGQGPKLLIQFQNNGVVDDSQLPKDRFSAERLKGVDSTLKIQPAKLEDSAVYLCASSSTRNYEQYFGPGTRLTVT.

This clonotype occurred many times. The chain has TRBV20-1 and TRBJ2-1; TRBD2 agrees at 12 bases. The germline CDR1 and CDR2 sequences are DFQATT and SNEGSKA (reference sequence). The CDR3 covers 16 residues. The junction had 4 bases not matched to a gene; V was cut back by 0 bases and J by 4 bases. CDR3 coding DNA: TGCAGTGCTAGAGATTACGGACTAGCGGGATACAATGAGCAGTTCTTC. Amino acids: CSARDYGLAGYNEQFF.

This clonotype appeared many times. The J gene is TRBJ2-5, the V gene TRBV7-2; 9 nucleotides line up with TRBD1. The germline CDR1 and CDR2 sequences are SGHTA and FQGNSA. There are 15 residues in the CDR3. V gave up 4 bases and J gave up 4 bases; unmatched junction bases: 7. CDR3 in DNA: TGTGCCAGCAGCTCCCTGGGACAGGGTTCAGAGACCCAGTACTTC. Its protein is CASSSLGQGSETQYF.

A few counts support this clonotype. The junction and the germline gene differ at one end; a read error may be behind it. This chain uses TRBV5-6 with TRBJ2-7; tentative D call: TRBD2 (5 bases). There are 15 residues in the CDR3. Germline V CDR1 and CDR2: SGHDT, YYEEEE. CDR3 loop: CASSLVERQAYEQYF. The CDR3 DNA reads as TGTGCCAGCAGCTTGGTAGAGCGGCAGGCCTACGAGCAGTACTTT.

CDR3 protein: CASSPRTGEGGEQYF. As DNA, the CDR3 is TGCGCCAGCAGCCCCCGGACGGGAGAAGGCGGCGAGCAGTACTTC. The rearrangement uses TRBV4-3 and TRBJ2-7; a weak D match, TRBD2 (6 bases). The CDR3 loop spans 15 amino acids. With 4 bases removed from V and 6 bases from J, the gap between germline ends came to 19 bases. Germline CDR1 reads LGHNA; CDR2 reads YSLEER.

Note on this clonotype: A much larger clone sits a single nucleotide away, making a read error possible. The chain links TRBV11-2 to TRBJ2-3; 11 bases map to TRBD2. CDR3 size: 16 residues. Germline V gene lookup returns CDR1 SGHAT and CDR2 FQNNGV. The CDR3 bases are TGTGCCGGCAGCTCCCCTAGTAGCGGGAGGGCAGATACGCAGTATTTT. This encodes CAGSSPSSGRADTQYF.

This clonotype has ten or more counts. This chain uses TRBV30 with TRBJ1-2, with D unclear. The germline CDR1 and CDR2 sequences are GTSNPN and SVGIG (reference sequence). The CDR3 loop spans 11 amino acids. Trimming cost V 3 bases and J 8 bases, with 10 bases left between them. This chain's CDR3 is CAWRERFGYTF. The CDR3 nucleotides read TGTGCCTGGAGAGAACGGTTCGGCTACACCTTC.

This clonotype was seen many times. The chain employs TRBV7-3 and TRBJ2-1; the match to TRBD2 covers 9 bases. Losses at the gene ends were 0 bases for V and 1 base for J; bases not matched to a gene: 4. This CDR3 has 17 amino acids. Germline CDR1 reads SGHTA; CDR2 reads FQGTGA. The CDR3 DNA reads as TGTGCCAGCAGCTTAACCCGAACTAGCGGGTCCTACAATGAGCAGTTCTTC. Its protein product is CASSLTRTSGSYNEQFF.

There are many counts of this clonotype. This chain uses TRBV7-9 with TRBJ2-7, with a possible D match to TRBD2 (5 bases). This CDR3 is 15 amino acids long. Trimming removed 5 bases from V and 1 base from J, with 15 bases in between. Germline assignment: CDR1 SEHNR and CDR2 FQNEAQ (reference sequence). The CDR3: CASSRSGGGSYEQYF. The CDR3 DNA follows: TGTGCCAGCAGCCGCAGCGGAGGCGGATCCTACGAGCAGTACTTC.

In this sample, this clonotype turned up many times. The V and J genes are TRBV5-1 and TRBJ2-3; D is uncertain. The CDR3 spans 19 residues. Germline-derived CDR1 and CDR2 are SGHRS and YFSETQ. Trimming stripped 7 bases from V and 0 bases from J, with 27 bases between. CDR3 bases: TGCGCCAGCCTGGTCCCGATAGGGATGGTCTTGTGGAGCACAGATACGCAGTATTTT. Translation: CASLVPIGMVLWSTDTQYF.

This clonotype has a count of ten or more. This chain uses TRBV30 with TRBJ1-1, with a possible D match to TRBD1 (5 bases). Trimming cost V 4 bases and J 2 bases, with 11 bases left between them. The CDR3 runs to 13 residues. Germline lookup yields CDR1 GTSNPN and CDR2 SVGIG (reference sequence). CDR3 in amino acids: CAWTQGTNTEAFF. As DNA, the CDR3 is TGTGCCTGGACTCAGGGTACCAACACTGAAGCTTTCTTT. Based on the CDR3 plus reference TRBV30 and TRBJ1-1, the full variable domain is SQTIHQWPATLVQPVGSPLSLECTVEGTSNPNLYWYRQAAGRGLQLLFYSVGIGQISSEVPQNLSASRPQDRQFILSSKKLLLSDSGFYLCAWTQGTNTEAFFGQGTRLTVV.

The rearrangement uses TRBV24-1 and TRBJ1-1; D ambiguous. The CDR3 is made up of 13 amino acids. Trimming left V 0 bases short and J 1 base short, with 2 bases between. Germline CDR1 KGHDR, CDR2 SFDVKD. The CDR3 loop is CATSDLQNTEAFF. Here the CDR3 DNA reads TGTGCCACCAGTGATTTGCAGAACACTGAAGCTTTCTTT.

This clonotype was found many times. As DNA, the CDR3 is TGTGCCAGCAGCGCCCTAGGAGGGCAAGATACGCAGTATTTT. Its protein is CASSALGGQDTQYF. The J gene is TRBJ2-3, the V gene TRBV9, with D perhaps matching TRBD2 (6 bases). V lost 3 bases and J 5 bases, leaving 13 bases between the germline ends. Germline loops: CDR1 SGDLS, CDR2 YYNGEE. The CDR3 length is 14 residues.

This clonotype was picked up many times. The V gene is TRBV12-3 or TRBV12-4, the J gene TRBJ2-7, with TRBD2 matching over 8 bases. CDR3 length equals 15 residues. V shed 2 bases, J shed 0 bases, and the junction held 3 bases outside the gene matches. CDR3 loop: CASSLPGLGSYEQYF. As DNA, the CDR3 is TGTGCCAGCAGTTTACCGGGACTAGGCTCCTACGAGCAGTACTTC.

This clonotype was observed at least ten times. The CDR3 here is CASSFRGYNSPLHF. The DNA for the CDR3 is TGTGCCAGCAGTTTTCGTGGATATAATTCACCCCTCCACTTT. V is TRBV12-3 or TRBV12-4 and J is TRBJ1-6; D is ambiguous. Trimming removed 3 bases at V and 4 bases at J, with 7 bases between. CDR3 length equals 14 residues.

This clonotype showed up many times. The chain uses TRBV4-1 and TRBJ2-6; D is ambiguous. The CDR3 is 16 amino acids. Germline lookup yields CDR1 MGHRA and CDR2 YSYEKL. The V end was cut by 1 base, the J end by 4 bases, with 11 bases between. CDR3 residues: CASSQGPVGGANVLTF. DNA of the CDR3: TGCGCCAGCAGCCAAGGGCCCGTGGGAGGGGCCAACGTCCTGACTTTC.

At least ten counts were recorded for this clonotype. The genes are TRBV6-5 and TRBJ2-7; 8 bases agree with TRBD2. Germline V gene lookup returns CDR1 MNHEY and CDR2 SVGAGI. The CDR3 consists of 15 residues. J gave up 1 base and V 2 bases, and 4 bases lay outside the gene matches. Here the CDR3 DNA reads TGTGCCAGCAGTTACGGGTCGGGAGGGTCCTACGAGCAGTACTTC. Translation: CASSYGSGGSYEQYF.

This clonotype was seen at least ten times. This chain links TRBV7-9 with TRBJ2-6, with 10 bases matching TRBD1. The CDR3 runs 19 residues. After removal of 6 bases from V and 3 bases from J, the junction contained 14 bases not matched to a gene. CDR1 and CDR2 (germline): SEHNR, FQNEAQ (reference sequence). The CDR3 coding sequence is TGTGCCAGCAGTTCCCCTAGGGACAGGGGCCTCTTTGGGGCCAACGTCCTGACTTTC. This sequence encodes CASSSPRDRGLFGANVLTF. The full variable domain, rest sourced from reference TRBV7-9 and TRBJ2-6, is DTGVSQNPRHKITKRGQNVTFRCDPISEHNRLYWYRQTLGQGPEFLTYFQNEAQLEKSRLLSDRFSAERPKGSFSTLEIQRTEQGDSAMYLCASSSPRDRGLFGANVLTFGAGSRLTVL.

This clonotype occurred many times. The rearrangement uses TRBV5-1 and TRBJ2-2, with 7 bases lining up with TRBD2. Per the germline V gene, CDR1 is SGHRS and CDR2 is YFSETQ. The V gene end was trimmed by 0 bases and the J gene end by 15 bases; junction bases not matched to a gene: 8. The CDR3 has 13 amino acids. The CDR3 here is CASSLDPSLAVFF. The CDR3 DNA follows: TGCGCCAGCAGCTTGGATCCCTCCCTAGCGGTGTTTTTT.

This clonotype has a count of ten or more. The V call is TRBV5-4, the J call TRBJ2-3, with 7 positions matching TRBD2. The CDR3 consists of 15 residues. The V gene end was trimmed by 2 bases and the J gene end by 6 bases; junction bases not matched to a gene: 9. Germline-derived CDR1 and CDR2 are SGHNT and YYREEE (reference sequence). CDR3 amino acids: CASSFPAGPPDTQYF. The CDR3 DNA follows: TGTGCCAGCAGCTTTCCAGCGGGACCGCCTGATACGCAGTATTTT. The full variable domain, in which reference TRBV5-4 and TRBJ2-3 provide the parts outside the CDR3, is ETGVTQSPTHLIKTRGQQVTLRCSSQSGHNTVSWYQQALGQGPQFIFQYYREEENGRGNFPPRFSGLQFPNYSSELNVNALELDDSALYLCASSFPAGPPDTQYFGPGTRLTVL.

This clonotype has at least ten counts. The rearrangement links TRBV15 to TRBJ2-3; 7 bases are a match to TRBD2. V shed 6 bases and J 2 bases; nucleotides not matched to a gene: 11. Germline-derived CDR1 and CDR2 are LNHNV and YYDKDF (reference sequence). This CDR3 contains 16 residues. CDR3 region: CATSGEGGRNTDTQYF. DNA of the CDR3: TGTGCCACCAGTGGGGAGGGCGGGAGAAACACAGATACGCAGTATTTT. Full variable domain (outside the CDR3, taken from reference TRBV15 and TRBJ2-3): DAMVIQNPRYQVTQFGKPVTLSCSQTLNHNVMYWYQQKSSQAPKLLFHYYDKDFNNEADTPDNFQSRRPNTSFCFLDIRSPGLGDTAMYLCATSGEGGRNTDTQYFGPGTRLTVL.

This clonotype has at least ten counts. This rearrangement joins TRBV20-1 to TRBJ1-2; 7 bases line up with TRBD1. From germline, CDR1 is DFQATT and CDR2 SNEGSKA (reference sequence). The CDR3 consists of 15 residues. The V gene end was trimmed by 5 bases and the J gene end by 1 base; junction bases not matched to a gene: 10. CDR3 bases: TGCAGTGCTGAGCTTGCCCGGGACAGTAACTATGGCTACACCTTC. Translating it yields CSAELARDSNYGYTF.

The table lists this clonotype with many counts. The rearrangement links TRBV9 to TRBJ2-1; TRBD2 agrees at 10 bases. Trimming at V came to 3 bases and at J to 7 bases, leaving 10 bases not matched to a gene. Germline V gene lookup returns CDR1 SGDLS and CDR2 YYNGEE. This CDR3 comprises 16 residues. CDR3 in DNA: TGTGCCAGCAGCGCCCTAGCGGGAGAAAAGAGGAATGAGCAGTTCTTC. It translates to CASSALAGEKRNEQFF.

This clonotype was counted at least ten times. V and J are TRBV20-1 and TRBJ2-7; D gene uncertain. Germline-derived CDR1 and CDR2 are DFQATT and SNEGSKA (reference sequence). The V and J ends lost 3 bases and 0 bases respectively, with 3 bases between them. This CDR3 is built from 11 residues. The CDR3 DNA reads TGCAGTGCTAGGGTCTCCTACGAGCAGTACTTC. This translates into CSARVSYEQYF.

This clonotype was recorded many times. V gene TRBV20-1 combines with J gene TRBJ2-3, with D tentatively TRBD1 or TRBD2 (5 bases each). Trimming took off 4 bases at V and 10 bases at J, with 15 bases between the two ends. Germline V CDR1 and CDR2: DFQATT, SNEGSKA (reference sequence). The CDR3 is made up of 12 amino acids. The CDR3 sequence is CSAKSGRGAQYF. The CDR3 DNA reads TGCAGTGCTAAGTCGGGACGGGGAGCGCAGTATTTT.

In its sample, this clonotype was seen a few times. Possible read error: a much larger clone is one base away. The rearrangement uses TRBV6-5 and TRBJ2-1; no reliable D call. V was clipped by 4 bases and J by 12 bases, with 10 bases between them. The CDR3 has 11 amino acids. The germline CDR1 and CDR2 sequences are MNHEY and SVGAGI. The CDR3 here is CASSSPGGQFF. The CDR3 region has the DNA TGTGCCAGCAGTTCCCCGGGTGGGCAGTTCTTC.